This TCR beta chain was observed in a study of T cell responses to AZD1222 COVID-19 vaccine. The study's findings and limits: As reported, nearly half of all spike-specific TCRs target variant regions that are unmutated.

Clones were read by immunoSEQ multiplex PCR, and TCRdb kept only the in-frame ones, dropping some. The table records about 150,000 clones, 90% of them present only once. Notes on this clone: No antigen is known for it.

V was pared by 10 bases and J by 2 bases, with 12 bases between. CDR3 length: 13 amino acids. Germline V lookup: CDR1 LNHDA, CDR2 SQIVND (reference sequence). The chain has TRBV19 and TRBJ1-3; maybe TRBD1 (6 bases). The receptor's source is an adult in good health. This sample comprised peripheral blood, obtained on day 0 of AZD1222 vaccination. The CDR3 protein is CATKEGAGNTIYF. The CDR3 DNA reads TGTGCCACAAAGGAGGGGGCTGGAAACACCATATATTTT.